Each of the 18 T cell receptor beta chains below was sequenced from the same sample in a study of shared clonotypes between healthy human individuals. Measured with immunoSEQ multiplex PCR; TCRdb has only the in-frame clones, and not every one. This table holds roughly 490,000 clones, 76% found once. Sequencing was done on a sample of PBMCs. Receptors were obtained from a woman aged 40 to 50 in good health. Some clones in this sample may be carry-over from other donors' samples.

The rearrangement joins TRBV27 to TRBJ2-2; 8 bases are shared with TRBD1. The germline V gene encodes CDR1 MNHEY and CDR2 SMNVEV (reference sequence). There are 16 residues in the CDR3. Trimming took 3 bases from V and 7 from J; bases not matched to a gene: 10. The CDR3 protein is CASSFRRGRELGELFF. The CDR3 nucleotides read TGTGCCAGCAGTTTCCGCAGGGGGCGCGAGCTCGGGGAGCTGTTTTTT.

This clone was detected ten times or more. This chain joins TRBV5-1 and TRBJ1-4, with TRBD1 matching over 8 bases. CDR1 and CDR2 from the germline V gene are SGHRS and YFSETQ. Trimming cost V 1 base and J 3 bases; bases outside gene matches: 5. CDR3 length equals 16 residues. CDR3 coding DNA: TGCGCCAGCAGCTTGACCGGGACAGGTTCTAATGAAAAACTGTTTTTT. As protein: CASSLTGTGSNEKLFF.

This chain connects TRBV9 to TRBJ2-7; D may be TRBD1 (7 bases). The CDR3 has 16 residues. The V end was cut by 2 bases, the J end by 3 bases, with 18 bases between. Germline CDR1 SGDLS, CDR2 YYNGEE. CDR3: CASSVGAGQFDYEQYF. As DNA, the CDR3 is TGTGCCAGCAGCGTCGGGGCGGGACAGTTCGACTACGAGCAGTACTTC.

This clone has just a few counts. The same CDR3 can be traced to other DNA sequences in this sample. J is TRBJ1-1 and V is TRBV5-6, with D uncertain. CDR3 length equals 14 residues. V gave up 0 bases and J gave up 6 bases, with 12 bases separating them. CDR1 is SGHDT and CDR2 is YYEEEE in the germline V gene. In nucleotides, the CDR3 is TGTGCCAGCAGCTTGGCTGGGGTGTTCGCTGAAGCTTTCTTT. Encoded protein: CASSLAGVFAEAFF.

There are a few counts of this clone. The chain recombines TRBV2 with TRBJ2-2; the D is unclear. CDR1 and CDR2 from the germline V gene are SNHLY and FYNNEI. The CDR3 consists of 14 residues. Trimming shortened V by 6 bases and J by 3 bases, and 11 bases separated the two germline ends. CDR3 protein: CASRVTIHTGELFF. For the CDR3, the DNA is TGTGCCAGCAGGGTGACGATTCACACCGGGGAGCTGTTTTTT. The variable domain in full, with the rest retrieved from reference TRBV2 and TRBJ2-2, is EPEVTQTPSHQVTQMGQEVILRCVPISNHLYFYWYRQILGQKVEFLVSFYNNEISEKSEIFDDQFSVERPDGSNFTLKIRSTKLEDSAMYFCASRVTIHTGELFFGEGSRLTVL.

The chain links TRBV5-1 to TRBJ2-7; TRBD2 matches 7 bases. Germline trimming cut 4 bases from V and 2 bases from J; bases unmatched to any gene: 15. The germline V gene encodes CDR1 SGHRS and CDR2 YFSETQ. The CDR3 consists of 17 residues. The CDR3 nucleotides are TGCGCCAGCAGCCCGGCGGGCGGGGGAAGGTTAACCTACGAGCAGTACTTC. Translated: CASSPAGGGRLTYEQYF.

The J gene is TRBJ1-5, the V gene TRBV27; 8 bases map to TRBD1. Losses at the gene ends were 4 bases for V and 4 bases for J; bases not matched to a gene: 6. Germline V CDR1 and CDR2: MNHEY, SMNVEV (reference sequence). The length of the CDR3 is 15 residues. This CDR3 is CASSSEQGGNQPQHF. As DNA, the CDR3 is TGTGCCAGCAGTTCAGAACAGGGGGGAAATCAGCCCCAGCATTTT.

CDR3: CASSYQGQGYGYTF. CDR3 DNA: TGTGCCAGCAGCTACCAGGGACAGGGGTATGGCTACACCTTC. This chain connects TRBV5-5 to TRBJ1-2, with 10 bases lining up with TRBD1. The CDR3 sequence is 14 residues long. J lost 5 bases, V lost 3 bases, and 4 bases had no gene match. Germline V gives CDR1 SGHKS, CDR2 YYEKEE (reference sequence). Supplemented by reference TRBV5-5 and TRBJ1-2, the full variable domain reads DAGVTQSPTHLIKTRGQQVTLRCSPISGHKSVSWYQQVLGQGPQFIFQYYEKEERGRGNFPDRFSARQFPNYSSELNVNALLLGDSALYLCASSYQGQGYGYTFGSGTRLTVV.

The rearrangement joins TRBV5-3 to TRBJ1-1; D not certain. TRBV5-3 is filed as an ORF, its function uncertain. The CDR3 runs to 15 residues. V lost 1 base and J lost 0, with 10 bases in between. In DNA, the CDR3 is TGTGCCAGAAGCTTGAACTCAGCCATGAACACTGAAGCTTTCTTT. It specifies CARSLNSAMNTEAFF.

On this clone: Since a much larger clone is just one base distant, this may be a read error. The rearrangement uses TRBV29-1 and TRBJ2-1, with 7 bases matching TRBD2. CDR3 length: 13 residues. Germline V lookup: CDR1 SQVTM, CDR2 ANQGSEA. V lost 4 bases to trimming and J lost 7 bases; unmatched junction nucleotides: 7. The CDR3 reads CSVGWTRGNEQFF. In nucleotides, the CDR3 is TGCAGCGTTGGATGGACTAGAGGTAATGAGCAGTTCTTC.

This clone was seen only a few times. Distinct nucleotide sequences in the sample also encode this CDR3. This rearrangement joins TRBV27 to TRBJ2-7, with D possibly being TRBD2 (6 bases). Deletions cut 1 base from V and 0 bases from J, with 10 bases between. The V gene's germline CDR1 is MNHEY and CDR2 SMNVEV (reference sequence). This CDR3 is built from 15 residues. CDR3 amino acids: CASSLFVGSSYEQYF. The CDR3, as DNA: TGTGCCAGCAGTTTATTTGTCGGGAGCTCCTACGAGCAGTACTTC.

Of note for this clone: One end of the junction fails to match germline, which may point to a read error. V gene TRBV2 combines with J gene TRBJ1-2; no firm D call. The CDR3 length is 11 residues. Germline lookup yields CDR1 SNHLY and CDR2 FYNNEI. CDR3 loop: CASYGRDGHTF. The CDR3 nucleotides read TGTGCCAGCTACGGCCGGGATGGCCACACCTTC.

With respect to this clone: A read error is possible here, since a much larger clone lies one base away. V is TRBV25-1 and J is TRBJ1-1; no reliable D call. V was cut by 3 bases and J by 1 base, with 3 bases left in between. There are 12 residues in the CDR3. Germline V lookup: CDR1 MGHDK, CDR2 SYGVNS. CDR3 in DNA: TGTGCCAGCAGTGACAGGAACACTGAAGCTTTCTTT. This codes for CASSDRNTEAFF. Combining the CDR3 with reference TRBV25-1 and TRBJ1-1 gives the whole variable domain EADIYQTPRYLVIGTGKKITLECSQTMGHDKMYWYQQDPGMELHLIHYSYGVNSTEKGDLSSESTVSRIRTEHFPLTLESARPSHTSQYLCASSDRNTEAFFGQGTRLTVV.

The chain combines TRBV7-3 with TRBJ2-1; 7 bases line up with TRBD2. Trimming took 2 bases from V and 7 from J; bases not matched to a gene: 8. There are 15 residues in the CDR3. Germline assignment: CDR1 SGHTA and CDR2 FQGTGA. The CDR3 region is CASSLGLAAKNEQFF. CDR3 DNA: TGTGCCAGCAGCTTAGGGCTAGCGGCCAAAAATGAGCAGTTCTTC.

The DNA for the CDR3 is TGTGCCACCAGCTTGCGGGGGGCTAGCTCCTACGAGCAGTACTTC. Translating it yields CATSLRGASSYEQYF. This chain joins TRBV15 and TRBJ2-7, with 8 positions matching TRBD2. J was trimmed by 0 bases and V by 5 bases; bases with no gene match: 6. CDR1 is LNHNV, CDR2 YYDKDF, per germline (reference sequence). The CDR3 extends over 15 amino acids.

In its sample, this clone was seen a few times. The genes are TRBV7-9 and TRBJ1-4; D is unclear. Germline V gene sequence: CDR1 SEHNR, CDR2 FQNEAQ (reference sequence). V was shortened by 4 bases and J by 7 bases, with 7 bases between the two germline ends. This CDR3 region has 12 residues. The CDR3 DNA sequence: TGTGCCAGCAGCTCAGGAAGTGAAAAACTGTTTTTT. The encoded protein is CASSSGSEKLFF.

This clone was seen only once. This chain connects TRBV25-1 to TRBJ1-6; D is uncertain. Trimming pared 4 bases from V and 0 bases from J, leaving 4 bases between. This CDR3 is built from 14 residues. CDR1 and CDR2 (germline): MGHDK, SYGVNS. The CDR3 sequence is CASSGPSYNSPLHF. The CDR3 DNA reads TGTGCCAGCAGTGGCCCCTCCTATAATTCACCCCTCCACTTT.

The chain uses TRBV5-1 and TRBJ2-6; possible D gene TRBD2, 6 bases. Trimming removed 0 bases at V and 0 bases at J, with 16 bases between. This CDR3 is built from 19 residues. From germline, CDR1 is SGHRS and CDR2 YFSETQ. The CDR3 spells CASSLGIAGLGSGANVLTF. CDR3 DNA sequence: TGCGCCAGCAGCTTGGGTATTGCGGGATTGGGCTCTGGGGCCAACGTCCTGACTTTC.